This paragraph covers one T cell receptor beta chain sequence. The entry originates in a study of breast tumors, draining lymph nodes, adjacent tissues. Samples came from axillary lymph nodes draining the breast cancer. V gave up 10 bases and J gave up 6 bases, with 19 bases separating them. CDR1 is ENHRY and CDR2 is SYGVKD in the germline V gene. There are 14 residues in the CDR3. Using its own MiXCR run on the multiplex PCR reads, TCRdb lists one record per CDR3 protein. Here the sample spans roughly 260,000 distinct CDR3 sequences, about 33% being singletons. The sequenced sample was axillary lymph node tissue. V is TRBV10-3 and J is TRBJ2-1; weak D call: TRBD2 (6 bases). The TCR comes from a female donor with breast cancer. Some clones in this sample may be carry-over from other donors' samples. Written as DNA, the CDR3 is TGTGCCAGCAACTCCGGGAAGGGAGGCAATGAGCAGTTCTTC. Translation: CASNSGKGGNEQFF.